A selection of T cell receptor beta chains follows, all from one sample in a study of T cell repertoires in cytomegalovirus infection. Via MiXCR, TCRdb re-called the reads, giving one row per CDR3 protein. The repertoire includes 250,000 to 300,000 distinct CDR3 sequences, around 13% of them detected once, and around 8.7% sits in the top ten. The sequencing input was PBMCs. These receptors all come from a human donor in good health (CMV status not recorded). Some clones in this sample may be carry-over from other donors' samples. CDR3s leave out the opening cysteine and the closing phenylalanine or tryptophan.

V gene	CDR3 length	J gene	CDR3 protein
TRBV27	10	TRBJ2-2	ATRGPTGELF
TRBV5-4	12	TRBJ2-4	ASTTFAGGDIQY
TRBV20-1	11	TRBJ2-1	SARDGLVDEQF
TRBV10-3	12	TRBJ2-7	AIRDSGGTYEQY
TRBV19	12	TRBJ1-6	ASSLGLGDSPLH
TRBV28	12	TRBJ2-7	ASTPTGASYEQY
TRBV7-2	16	TRBJ2-1	ASSLEGTSGRHYNEQF
TRBV11-2	13	TRBJ2-6	ASSSSDSGANVLT
TRBV4-1	12	TRBJ1-2	ASSQVAVNYGYT
TRBV6-1	15	TRBJ2-1	ASSETSLAGGFHEQF
TRBV7-2	11	TRBJ1-2	ASSLRDRVGYT
TRBV29-1	12	TRBJ2-3	SAGGRSSADTQY
TRBV28	11	TRBJ1-5	AIRDRGWEPQH
TRBV12-3/TRBV12-4	12	TRBJ1-1	ASREGLQNTEAF
TRBV28	11	TRBJ2-1	ASISSGRREQF
TRBV5-1	11	TRBJ2-4	ASSGDRRGIQY
TRBV28	14	TRBJ1-1	ASSLGSPVGNTEAF
TRBV27	12	TRBJ2-1	ASSPYNQGNEQF
TRBV20-1	12	TRBJ2-7	SAYPGQGRGEQY
TRBV2	14	TRBJ2-1	ASSGIRRGAYNEQF
TRBV7-2	11	TRBJ1-5	ASSIRGRQPQH
TRBV12-3/TRBV12-4	11	TRBJ2-1	ASSLERTNEQF
TRBV2	12	TRBJ2-7	ASTEGQDYYEQY
TRBV7-2	13	TRBJ2-3	ASSFRAGPADTQY
TRBV28	12	TRBJ2-5	ASSLAGNQETQY
TRBV7-3	15	TRBJ2-1	ASSLIGKKRSYNEQF
TRBV28	15	TRBJ1-2	ASSSGSRGFPLYGYT
TRBV10-3	14	TRBJ2-1	AIHELAGGLYNEQF
TRBV7-2	12	TRBJ2-1	ASSSGPTQVEQF
TRBV12-3/TRBV12-4	11	TRBJ1-2	ASSRIQGYGYT
TRBV7-9	11	TRBJ2-1	ASSGSRNNEQF
TRBV7-2	13	TRBJ2-7	ASSSSGLASYEQY
TRBV6-2/TRBV6-3	12	TRBJ2-3	ASRWRGSADTQY
TRBV7-9	13	TRBJ2-3	ASSLTSGETDTQY
TRBV28	10	TRBJ1-2	ASSDNREGYT
TRBV7-2	12	TRBJ2-3	ASSSAGRADTQY
TRBV6-5	11	TRBJ1-5	ASSYSPGQPQH
TRBV12-3/TRBV12-4	15	TRBJ1-4	ASSSWGERGGGEKLF
TRBV28	13	TRBJ1-2	ASSLRDRRSYGYT
TRBV18	12	TRBJ2-5	ASSPSTAEETQY
TRBV10-3	15	TRBJ2-1	AISGLAGDGSYNEQF
TRBV11-2	14	TRBJ2-3	ASSLVLAEDTDTQY
TRBV15	10	TRBJ2-5	ATSRQEETQY
TRBV5-6	13	TRBJ2-3	ASSLGDRDTDTQY
TRBV7-6	15	TRBJ2-5	ASSFSGTSVTQETQY
TRBV12-3/TRBV12-4	10	TRBJ2-7	ASRRTVNEQY
TRBV29-1	12	TRBJ2-1	SVRLAGSYNEQF
TRBV7-6	13	TRBJ2-1	ASSQVSGAYNEQF
TRBV7-2	12	TRBJ2-7	ASSSRTGIPQQY